Below, 3 T cell receptor beta chains from the same sample are listed, as sequenced in a study of T cell responses to AZD1222 COVID-19 vaccine. Sequencing was performed with immunoSEQ multiplex PCR; in TCRdb, only in-frame clones are kept and a portion is missing. The sample includes over 130,000 clones, approximately 90% seen only once; the top ten take more than 3%. The specimen was peripheral blood, collected 28 days after the second AZD1222 dose. These receptors all come from an adult who received the AZD1222 COVID-19 vaccine.

This clone was seen just once. The chain links TRBV29-1 to TRBJ1-3; D gene ambiguous. Germline V lookup: CDR1 SQVTM, CDR2 ANQGSEA. V was cut by 5 bases and J by 4 bases, with 9 bases left in between. CDR3 size: 12 residues. CDR3 in amino acids: CSVHGGGNTIYF. The CDR3 bases are TGCAGCGTTCACGGCGGGGGAAACACCATATATTTT.

The chain uses TRBV9 and TRBJ1-1, with TRBD1 as a possible D gene (6 bases). V was clipped by 2 bases and J by 1 base, with 9 bases between them. Looked up from germline, CDR1 is SGDLS and CDR2 is YYNGEE. The CDR3 loop spans 14 amino acids. CDR3 DNA: TGTGCCAGCAGCGTTTCACAGGGGAACACTGAAGCTTTCTTT. This sequence encodes CASSVSQGNTEAFF.

The V call is TRBV5-5, the J call TRBJ1-2, with D tentatively TRBD1 (6 bases). The CDR3 has 16 amino acids. Between the trimmed V and J ends, which lost 5 bases and 2 bases, there was a span of 19 bases. Germline V gene sequence: CDR1 SGHKS, CDR2 YYEKEE (reference sequence). The CDR3 region has the DNA TGTGCCAGCAGACACGGACAGCAAGCCTTCAACTATGGCTACACCTTC. Translating it yields CASRHGQQAFNYGYTF.